The 20 T cell receptor beta chains below all came from one sample that was sequenced in a study of identical twins. Using its own MiXCR run on the 5' RACE reads, TCRdb lists one record per CDR3 protein. The sample includes around 960,000 distinct CDR3 sequences, 9% to 15% seen only once; the top ten take roughly 1.5%. The same specimen was also included in a second study, on yellow fever vaccine responses in identical twins.

The sequenced material came from PBMCs. Receptors were obtained from a woman aged 18-30 years in good health.

V and J are TRBV11-1 and TRBJ2-2; either TRBD1 or TRBD2 may supply D (5 bases each). V dropped 5 bases and J dropped 0 bases, with 19 bases sitting between them. Germline V gene data show CDR1 as SGHAT and CDR2 as FQDESV (reference sequence). This CDR3 region has 18 residues. CDR3 region: CASSRGAGQIPNTGELFF. The CDR3 coding sequence is TGTGCCAGCAGCCGAGGGGCAGGTCAAATACCGAACACCGGGGAGCTGTTTTTT.

This clonotype was seen ten or more times. The chain has TRBV12-3 or TRBV12-4 and TRBJ1-5; no firm D call. CDR3 length equals 12 residues. With 0 bases removed from V and 11 bases from J, the gap between germline ends came to 8 bases. CDR3 sequence reads: CASSLAVGAQHF. DNA of the CDR3: TGTGCCAGCAGTTTAGCGGTTGGAGCCCAGCATTTT.

The chain joins TRBV20-1 to TRBJ2-3, with 8 positions matching TRBD2. The CDR3 covers 16 residues. Trimming removed 2 bases from V and 5 bases from J; junction bases left unmatched: 12. The germline V gene encodes CDR1 DFQATT and CDR2 SNEGSKA (reference sequence). CDR3 amino acids: CSARPTAGERGDTQYF. The CDR3 DNA sequence: TGCAGTGCTAGACCCACAGCGGGGGAGCGGGGAGATACGCAGTATTTT.

This chain uses TRBV28 with TRBJ1-6; 9 positions match TRBD1. Trimming at V came to 8 bases and at J to 8 bases, leaving 10 bases not matched to a gene. CDR3 length: 15 residues. Germline CDR1 and CDR2: MDHEN and SYDVKM. This CDR3 reads CASRTGAVLYSPLHF. CDR3 coding DNA: TGTGCCAGCCGGACAGGGGCCGTCTTGTATTCACCCCTCCACTTT.

This chain connects TRBV2 to TRBJ2-1; no definite D call. The CDR3 consists of 14 residues. Per the germline V gene, CDR1 is SNHLY and CDR2 is FYNNEI. V lost 4 bases, J lost 4 bases, and 11 bases lay in between. CDR3 DNA: TGTGCCAGCAGTGGGGATATATATTACAATGAGCAGTTCTTC. Amino acid sequence: CASSGDIYYNEQFF.

The gene calls are TRBV5-1 and TRBJ1-6, with D possibly TRBD1 on 5 matching bases. CDR1 and CDR2 (germline): SGHRS, YFSETQ. Deletions cut 0 bases from V and 7 bases from J, with 11 bases between. This CDR3 has 15 amino acids. Written as DNA, the CDR3 is TGCGCCAGCAGCTTGGGACAGCGCCAAAATTCACCCCTCCACTTT. Translating gives CASSLGQRQNSPLHF. The full variable domain, in which reference TRBV5-1 and TRBJ1-6 provide the parts outside the CDR3, is KAGVTQTPRYLIKTRGQQVTLSCSPISGHRSVSWYQQTPGQGLQFLFEYFSETQRNKGNFPGRFSGRQFSNSRSEMNVSTLELGDSALYLCASSLGQRQNSPLHFGNGTRLTVT.

This clonotype was seen a few times. The chain has TRBV6-1 and TRBJ2-1; D gene ambiguous. The CDR3 has 14 amino acids. Germline V gives CDR1 MNHNS, CDR2 SASEGT. Trimming shortened V by 5 bases and J by 0 bases, and 8 bases separated the two germline ends. DNA of the CDR3: TGTGCCAGCAGTATGAGAAGCTCCTACAATGAGCAGTTCTTC. It is translated as CASSMRSSYNEQFF.

This clonotype was seen a handful of times. V gene TRBV20-1 combines with J gene TRBJ2-5; D remains ambiguous. Germline loops: CDR1 DFQATT, CDR2 SNEGSKA (reference sequence). The CDR3 extends over 12 amino acids. V lost 1 base to trimming and J lost 5 bases, with 8 bases between them. The CDR3 sequence: CSARALGETQYF. The CDR3 nucleotides are TGCAGTGCTAGAGCCTTAGGGGAGACCCAGTACTTC.

This clonotype showed up just a few times. V usage is TRBV20-1 and J usage is TRBJ2-5; D gene uncertain. The CDR3 has 15 residues. V dropped 2 bases and J dropped 1 base, with 14 bases sitting between them. Per the germline V gene, CDR1 is DFQATT and CDR2 is SNEGSKA (reference sequence). DNA for the CDR3: TGCAGTGCTAGACCCCGGACGGCCGTCCAAGAGACCCAGTACTTC. Encoded protein: CSARPRTAVQETQYF.

The genes are TRBV20-1 and TRBJ1-4; no definite D call. This CDR3 has 14 amino acids. Germline CDR1 DFQATT, CDR2 SNEGSKA (reference sequence). Trimming left V 1 base short and J 5 bases short, with 11 bases between. The CDR3 region is CSARASAGNEKLFF. CDR3 nucleotides: TGCAGTGCTAGAGCATCGGCAGGAAATGAAAAACTGTTTTTT.

The table lists this clonotype with many counts. This sequence joins TRBV10-3 and TRBJ2-5, with D tentatively TRBD1 (5 bases). The CDR3 has 16 amino acids. The germline CDR1 and CDR2 sequences are ENHRY and SYGVKD. V was clipped by 4 bases and J by 2 bases, with 17 bases between them. This CDR3 reads CAISVDLIDSQETQYF. CDR3 DNA: TGTGCCATCAGTGTGGATCTGATAGACAGTCAAGAGACCCAGTACTTC.

This clonotype was counted only a few times. The chain joins TRBV10-3 to TRBJ2-3, with D perhaps being TRBD1 or TRBD2 (6 bases each). Germline loops: CDR1 ENHRY, CDR2 SYGVKD. The CDR3 runs to 17 residues. V was clipped by 8 bases and J by 6 bases, with 27 bases between them. The CDR3 loop reads CAIPRILGGRSADTQYF. CDR3 coding DNA: TGTGCCATCCCGAGGATACTCGGGGGCCGGTCCGCCGATACGCAGTATTTT.

The sample holds a few counts of this clonotype. The genes are TRBV3-1 and TRBJ2-1, with 7 bases identical to TRBD1. The CDR3 has 14 residues. Germline trimming cut 5 bases from V and 4 bases from J; bases unmatched to any gene: 5. Germline V gene lookup returns CDR1 LGHDT and CDR2 YNNKEL (reference sequence). CDR3 bases: TGTGCCAGCAGCGAGACAGGGTTGTACAATGAGCAGTTCTTC. This codes for CASSETGLYNEQFF.

This clonotype turned up a few times. The CDR3 DNA sequence: TGTGCCAGTAGCCCCGGGCCTAGCGGCACAGATACGCAGTATTTT. Its protein is CASSPGPSGTDTQYF. The chain links TRBV6-1 to TRBJ2-3; TRBD2 is a possible D gene (6 bases). The ends were cut back, 9 bases at V and 1 base at J, with 17 bases in the middle. The germline V gene has CDR1 MNHNS and CDR2 SASEGT. The CDR3 length is 15 residues.

This clonotype was counted many times. This sequence joins TRBV5-1 and TRBJ2-7; 11 bases map to TRBD1. Germline assignment: CDR1 SGHRS and CDR2 YFSETQ. With 0 bases clipped from V and 7 bases from J, the junction kept 12 bases outside the gene matches. The CDR3 sequence is 17 residues long. CDR3 bases: TGCGCCAGCAGCTTGGTAGCGCGGACAGGGGGCTTGGAGGAGCAGTACTTC. Translated, it gives CASSLVARTGGLEEQYF.

V usage is TRBV5-1 and J usage is TRBJ2-1; 15 bases line up with TRBD2. The CDR3 consists of 22 residues. Trimming cost V 4 bases and J 4 bases; bases outside gene matches: 21. The germline gives CDR1 SGHRS, CDR2 YFSETQ. In DNA form, the CDR3 reads TGCGCCAGCAGCAAACCATTCCACAGGGAGGGACTAGCGGGGGGCCAGTACAATGAGCAGTTCTTC. It codes for CASSKPFHREGLAGGQYNEQFF.

Ten or more counts support this clonotype. This chain connects TRBV20-1 to TRBJ1-1, with 8 bases matching TRBD1. From germline, CDR1 is DFQATT and CDR2 SNEGSKA (reference sequence). The CDR3 runs to 17 residues. CDR3 loop: CRYHQGAQRTGETEAFF. The DNA of the CDR3 is TGCAGATATCACCAGGGGGCACAGCGAACCGGCGAGACTGAAGCTTTCTTT.

This clonotype appeared a few times. The chain combines TRBV12-3 or TRBV12-4 with TRBJ1-1; D might be TRBD1 (5 bases). V lost 5 bases and J 1 base, leaving 17 bases between the germline ends. The length of the CDR3 is 16 residues. The CDR3 reads CASSGRQGWENTEAFF. Here the CDR3 DNA reads TGTGCCAGCAGTGGGAGGCAGGGCTGGGAGAACACTGAAGCTTTCTTT.

This clonotype was counted ten times or more. The J gene is TRBJ1-5, the V gene TRBV6-5; perhaps TRBD1 as D (5 bases). Germline V gene sequence: CDR1 MNHEY, CDR2 SVGAGI. CDR3 length: 15 amino acids. The V and J ends lost 0 bases and 2 bases respectively, with 8 bases between them. The CDR3 sequence is CASSYSRGGNQPQHF. CDR3 coding DNA: TGTGCCAGCAGTTACTCGAGAGGGGGCAATCAGCCCCAGCATTTT.

As concerns this clonotype: A much larger clonotype is one base distant, so this may be a read error. Lacking the conserved final phenylalanine or tryptophan, this CDR3 likely reflects a read error. V and J are TRBV29-1 and TRBJ1-2; 9 bases are shared with TRBD1. Per the germline V gene, CDR1 is SQVTM and CDR2 is ANQGSEA. The CDR3 covers 15 residues. V lost 6 bases to trimming and J lost 1 base; unmatched junction nucleotides: 9. CDR3 in amino acids: CSVGDRDIVNYGYTL. In nucleotides, the CDR3 is TGCAGCGTCGGGGACAGGGACATCGTTAACTATGGCTACACCTTG.